This T cell receptor beta chain was identified in a study of blood T cell repertoires in COVID-19 (dated by TCRdb to 2018 to 2020). Notes on the research overall: The collaborator samples originated in the United States, Italy and Spain and spanned the acute and convalescent phases of COVID-19. Subjects who had been exposed to COVID-19, were actively infected with it, or had recovered from it provided the deeply sampled blood TCRbeta repertoires that made up the dataset. The prospective study material was composed of cDNA or gDNA derived from T cells, B-cell-depleted T cells, or PBMCs. Samples came from the ongoing ImmuneRACE study (first 160 participants) plus 1,254 subjects from 6 global collaborators. Where HLA class I and class II types were available, the types were taken from metadata supplied by the sample provider, not from assay-based typing. Sample metadata almost always included a de-identified subject ID, COVID-19 status, age in years and sex. The repertoires were made available in a free public database intended to serve as a resource for research on the immune response to SARS-CoV-2.

On this clone itself: Its antigen target is currently unknown. The record has no base qualities; no much larger clone is one base away.

Enrolling through a virtual design, the prospective study's participants ranged in age from about 18 to 100 years and lived across roughly 23 United States geographic areas. To assign participants to cohorts, the prospective study relied on clinical history that participants themselves reported in a screening survey and a study questionnaire. ImmuneRACE Cohort 3 recovered participants were defined by two consecutive negative NP/OP PCR tests, healthcare professional clearance, or symptom resolution. Each participant in the prospective study had whole blood, serum and a nasopharyngeal or oropharyngeal swab collected by mobile phlebotomists. Participants in the prospective study had the option to provide additional blood draws and questionnaires over a 2-month period. Before DNA extraction, blood samples from the prospective study were shipped at room temperature or frozen. What the work shows at the level of the full study, not this receptor alone: Clinical and demographic metadata were provided uncurated, with the amount varying by source and participant.

The immunoSEQ Assay, a bias-controlled multiplex PCR, was used to amplify TCRbeta CDR3 regions from genomic DNA. For the original study's pipeline: The number of nucleated cells in each sample was estimated from the amplification of reference gene primers within the assay. To quantify the absolute abundance of each unique TCRbeta CDR3 rearrangement, sequence reads were collapsed and filtered. For each sample, productive Simpson clonality was calculated as the square root of Simpson's diversity index over productive rearrangements. TCRdb obtained this table from immuneACCESS and retained in-frame rearrangements with V and J assigned. These tables miss some clones; where compared with another copy, unresolved V genes account for less than half of the shortfall, and the remainder is unexplained. V and J calls plus clone size are reproduced from that table; the DNA served to infer D and trimming. The sample has approximately 280,000 clones on record, approximately 86% of them singletons. Under 3% of the sample comes from the top ten.

Taken from the germline V gene (reference sequence), the CDR1 and CDR2 loops are LGHDT and YNNKEL. The CDR3, cysteine through phenylalanine, is 17 amino acids long. The sequence is cut down to CDR3 DNA, 51 bases in frame from base 1. V and J lose 0 bases and 3 bases, and a span of 15 bases separates them. Input material: PBMCs or T cells enriched from blood (not recorded which). The receptor chain draws on TRBV3-1 (or the pseudogene TRBV3-2) and TRBJ1-3; the D gene is perhaps TRBD1, on 5 matching bases. This sequence was found in a woman younger than 30 who had recovered from COVID-19. In nucleotides, the sequence is TGTGCCAGCAGCCAAGATCTGTACAGGTATCGTGGAAACACCATATATTTT. Its amino acids are CASSQDLYRYRGNTIYF.